A selection of T cell receptor beta chains follows, all from one sample in a study of metastatic and nonmetastatic thyroid tumors. From the PCR reads, TCRdb re-called clones with MiXCR. The repertoire includes 30,000 to 50,000 clones, roughly 13% of them detected once, and 9.5% sits in the top ten. Source material: blood. Receptor source: a female donor with papillary thyroid cancer or a benign thyroid nodule (not recorded which). Some clones in this sample may be carry-over from other donors' samples. The CDR3 runs from the conserved cysteine through the conserved F or W. Fields, in order: clone size, J gene, V gene, D gene, CDR3 protein, CDR3 DNA. D genes are given only for firm matches. Only some rows state a clone size, as once, few, many or a class for expanded clones.

abundance: -; j_gene: TRBJ2-2; v_gene: TRBV6-4; d_gene: -; CDR3aa: CASSDREHRELFF; CDR3nt: TGTGCCAGCAGTGATCGGGAGCACCGGGAGCTGTTTTTT
abundance: many; j_gene: TRBJ2-2; v_gene: TRBV19; d_gene: -; CDR3aa: CASSSRVFGGELFF; CDR3nt: TGTGCCAGTAGTAGCCGGGTCTTTGGCGGGGAGCTGTTTTTT
abundance: many; j_gene: TRBJ1-1; v_gene: TRBV19; d_gene: -; CDR3aa: CASSKVSGSGTEAFF; CDR3nt: TGTGCCAGTAGTAAGGTGTCAGGGTCGGGCACTGAAGCTTTCTTT
abundance: -; j_gene: TRBJ2-1; v_gene: TRBV5-1; d_gene: -; CDR3aa: CASSPRASWNSYNEQFF; CDR3nt: TGCGCCAGCAGCCCCAGGGCTAGCTGGAATTCCTACAATGAGCAGTTCTTC
abundance: -; j_gene: TRBJ2-3; v_gene: TRBV6-2/TRBV6-3; d_gene: TRBD2; CDR3aa: CASSYPRDSGRRLNTDTQYF; CDR3nt: TGTGCCAGCAGTTACCCTCGTGATAGCGGGAGGAGACTCAACACAGATACGCAGTATTTT
abundance: many; j_gene: TRBJ2-3; v_gene: TRBV28; d_gene: -; CDR3aa: CASGVQRRSTDTQYF; CDR3nt: TGTGCCAGCGGGGTTCAGCGGAGATCCACAGATACGCAGTATTTT
abundance: -; j_gene: TRBJ2-5; v_gene: TRBV15; d_gene: -; CDR3aa: CATRGWSISPETQYF; CDR3nt: TGTGCCACCAGGGGGTGGAGCATATCCCCGGAGACCCAGTACTTC
abundance: many; j_gene: TRBJ2-6; v_gene: TRBV6-5; d_gene: TRBD1; CDR3aa: CASSYSGIRDSALSGANVLTF; CDR3nt: TGTGCCAGCAGTTACTCAGGAATCCGGGACAGCGCCCTCTCTGGGGCCAACGTCCTGACTTTC
abundance: -; j_gene: TRBJ2-5; v_gene: TRBV29-1; d_gene: -; CDR3aa: CSVEGSETQYF; CDR3nt: TGCAGCGTTGAAGGGTCAGAGACCCAGTACTTC
abundance: many; j_gene: TRBJ1-5; v_gene: TRBV11-2; d_gene: TRBD1; CDR3aa: CASSKQGAPNQPQHF; CDR3nt: TGTGCCAGCAGCAAACAGGGGGCCCCCAATCAGCCCCAGCATTTT
abundance: many; j_gene: TRBJ2-3; v_gene: TRBV2; d_gene: TRBD1; CDR3aa: CASSGYRGPDTQYF; CDR3nt: TGTGCCAGCAGTGGTTACAGGGGGCCAGATACGCAGTATTTT
abundance: many; j_gene: TRBJ2-2; v_gene: TRBV19; d_gene: TRBD2; CDR3aa: CASSPRTSGTTGELFF; CDR3nt: TGTGCCAGTAGTCCACGGACTAGCGGTACCACCGGGGAGCTGTTTTTT
abundance: -; j_gene: TRBJ1-2; v_gene: TRBV20-1; d_gene: TRBD1; CDR3aa: CSAGGQGRGYTF; CDR3nt: TGCAGTGCGGGAGGACAGGGGAGAGGCTACACCTTC
abundance: many; j_gene: TRBJ2-7; v_gene: TRBV11-2; d_gene: TRBD1; CDR3aa: CASSQTGGSYEQYF; CDR3nt: TGTGCCAGCAGCCAGACAGGGGGCTCTTACGAGCAGTACTTC
abundance: -; j_gene: TRBJ2-1; v_gene: TRBV6-1; d_gene: -; CDR3aa: CASSVTVSAYNDQFF; CDR3nt: TGTGCCAGCAGTGTGACAGTGTCCGCCTACAATGATCAGTTCTTC
abundance: many; j_gene: TRBJ2-7; v_gene: TRBV28; d_gene: TRBD2; CDR3aa: CASSPGTSLAEQYF; CDR3nt: TGTGCCAGCAGCCCCGGGACTAGTCTCGCCGAGCAGTACTTC
abundance: many; j_gene: TRBJ2-1; v_gene: TRBV9; d_gene: -; CDR3aa: CASSVGANNEQFF; CDR3nt: TGTGCCAGCAGCGTAGGAGCAAACAATGAGCAGTTCTTC
abundance: -; j_gene: TRBJ2-7; v_gene: TRBV20-1; d_gene: -; CDR3aa: CSARDIDSSSYEQYF; CDR3nt: TGCAGTGCTAGAGATATAGACTCAAGCTCCTACGAGCAGTACTTC
abundance: many; j_gene: TRBJ2-1; v_gene: TRBV27; d_gene: TRBD2; CDR3aa: CASSPDLLSGSSNEQFF; CDR3nt: TGTGCCAGCAGTCCCGACCTCCTAAGCGGGAGTAGCAATGAGCAGTTCTTC
abundance: -; j_gene: TRBJ1-1; v_gene: TRBV3-1; d_gene: TRBD1; CDR3aa: CASSPSGGAAFF; CDR3nt: TGTGCCAGCAGCCCATCAGGGGGCGCGGCTTTCTTT
abundance: many; j_gene: TRBJ2-1; v_gene: TRBV24-1; d_gene: -; CDR3aa: CATQHSRYNEQFF; CDR3nt: TGTGCCACCCAACACTCTCGATACAATGAGCAGTTCTTC
abundance: -; j_gene: TRBJ2-7; v_gene: TRBV12-3/TRBV12-4; d_gene: -; CDR3aa: CASSTQTDTYEQYF; CDR3nt: TGTGCCAGCAGTACTCAGACGGACACCTACGAGCAGTACTTC
abundance: many; j_gene: TRBJ1-4; v_gene: TRBV2; d_gene: -; CDR3aa: CASRGDIGGKLFF; CDR3nt: TGTGCCAGCAGGGGGGATATTGGGGGAAAACTGTTTTTT
abundance: -; j_gene: TRBJ1-5; v_gene: TRBV7-2; d_gene: TRBD1; CDR3aa: CASSREQGADQPQHF; CDR3nt: TGTGCCAGCAGCCGGGAACAGGGGGCGGATCAGCCCCAGCATTTT
abundance: many; j_gene: TRBJ1-2; v_gene: TRBV20-1; d_gene: TRBD1; CDR3aa: CSKPGQGESLGGYTF; CDR3nt: TGCAGTAAACCGGGACAGGGAGAGAGTTTGGGCGGCTACACCTTC
abundance: many; j_gene: TRBJ1-2; v_gene: TRBV19; d_gene: -; CDR3aa: CASSIRGEGYYGYTF; CDR3nt: TGTGCCAGTAGTATACGGGGGGAAGGATACTATGGCTACACCTTC
abundance: medium-sized; j_gene: TRBJ2-7; v_gene: TRBV7-8; d_gene: TRBD1; CDR3aa: CASSTFFRDRTLDEQYF; CDR3nt: TGTGCCAGCAGCACCTTCTTCCGGGACAGGACCCTAGACGAGCAGTACTTC
abundance: many; j_gene: TRBJ2-1; v_gene: TRBV6-2/TRBV6-3; d_gene: -; CDR3aa: CASRLSGTYNEQFF; CDR3nt: TGTGCCAGCAGGCTTAGCGGCACCTACAATGAGCAGTTCTTC
abundance: many; j_gene: TRBJ1-1; v_gene: TRBV6-1; d_gene: TRBD1; CDR3aa: CASSDRGLSEWAFF; CDR3nt: TGTGCCAGCAGTGACAGGGGGCTTAGTGAGTGGGCTTTCTTT
abundance: many; j_gene: TRBJ1-5; v_gene: TRBV18; d_gene: -; CDR3aa: CASSPPGGKPQHF; CDR3nt: TGTGCCAGCTCACCACCAGGGGGTAAGCCCCAGCATTTT
abundance: many; j_gene: TRBJ1-2; v_gene: TRBV30; d_gene: -; CDR3aa: CAWSPRIYGYTF; CDR3nt: TGTGCCTGGAGTCCGCGGATATATGGCTACACCTTC